This T cell receptor beta chain is drawn from a study of blood T cell repertoires in COVID-19. Study information: Sources were T cells, B-cell-depleted T cells, or PBMCs; the material itself was cDNA or gDNA.

The V segment lost 6 bases and the J segment 0 bases; nucleotides outside the gene matches: 4. This CDR3 contains 14 residues. CDR1 is MNHEY, CDR2 SMNVEV, per germline (reference sequence). Per the original data handling: Researchers report that nucleated cell counts were estimated from reference gene primer amplification. Some clones are missing from TCRdb's copy, which holds only in-frame ones; the method was immunoSEQ multiplex PCR. V and J calls and clone size are copied from that table; D and trimming were computed from the DNA. This table has some 65,000 clones, roughly 87% appearing once. Sequences were obtained from peripheral blood. This clonotype originated in a man between 45 and 60 years old with COVID-19, enrolled during active disease. This chain links TRBV27 with TRBJ2-7, with TRBD2 matching over 8 bases. The CDR3 here is CASSLTSASYEQYF. CDR3 coding DNA: TGTGCCAGCAGCCTGACTAGCGCCTCCTACGAGCAGTACTTC.